The following is a T cell receptor beta chain sequence with its context. Its antigen is not identified. This sample was taken from a study of vaccination effects on CD4 cells after COVID-19. It was after more than 8 days of culture that CD4+ T cells were isolated. J was trimmed by 0 bases and V by 10 bases; bases with no gene match: 8. Germline-derived CDR1 and CDR2 are SNHLY and FYNNEI. CDR3 size: 14 residues. The assay was immunoSEQ multiplex PCR, and TCRdb's table has in-frame clones only and misses some. The data contain roughly 30,000 clones, about 73% of them singletons. This TCR was sampled from a human donor who received a COVID-19 vaccine. This chain uses TRBV2 with TRBJ1-1, with 7 bases identical to TRBD1. Sequenced material: CD4+ T cells from PBMCs cultured without peptide, taken before COVID-19 vaccination. The CDR3 nucleotides are TGTGCCACCGGACAGGAAGTTATGAACACTGAAGCTTTCTTT. Its protein is CATGQEVMNTEAFF.